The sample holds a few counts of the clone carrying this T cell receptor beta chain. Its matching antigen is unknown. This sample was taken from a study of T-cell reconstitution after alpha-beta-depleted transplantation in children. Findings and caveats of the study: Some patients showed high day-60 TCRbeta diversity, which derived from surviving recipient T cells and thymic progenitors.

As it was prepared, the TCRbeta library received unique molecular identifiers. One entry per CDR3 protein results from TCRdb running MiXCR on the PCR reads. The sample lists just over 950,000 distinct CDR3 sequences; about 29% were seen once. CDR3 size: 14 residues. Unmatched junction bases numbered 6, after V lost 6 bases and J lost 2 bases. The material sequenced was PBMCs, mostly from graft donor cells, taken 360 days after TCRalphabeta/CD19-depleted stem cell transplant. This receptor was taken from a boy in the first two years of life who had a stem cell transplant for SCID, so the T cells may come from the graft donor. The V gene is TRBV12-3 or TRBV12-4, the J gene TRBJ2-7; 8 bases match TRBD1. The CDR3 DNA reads TGTGCCAGCAGACAGGGGGTTAAGCCCTACGAGCAGTACTTC. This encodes CASRQGVKPYEQYF.